One T cell receptor (beta chain) is described in this entry. This entry comes from a study of regulatory T cells in long-lasting Graves disease. Across the study: Antithyroid drugs had been taken by newly diagnosed Graves' patients for under 3 months.

The TCR beta library used iRepertoire HTBI primers with Arm-PCR amplification of CDR3. TCRdb re-derived calls from the multiplex PCR reads in MiXCR, one entry per CDR3 protein. The table has 400,000 to 550,000 distinct CDR3 sequences, about 16% seen once; the top ten hold 16%. Germline assignment: CDR1 LNHDA and CDR2 SQIVND (reference sequence). The CDR3 is 15 residues long. The J segment lost 2 bases and the V segment lost 7 bases, leaving 6 bases of the junction unmatched. The sample's time point: newly diagnosed GD, antithyroid drugs for less than 3 months. Scientists built the TCR library using RNA that was extracted from PBMCs. These records were also assigned to another study, of T cells in Graves' hyperthyroidism and ophthalmopathy. That investigation notes: The diagnoses drew upon clinical symptoms, serum thyroxine and TRAb, thyroid ultrasound and orbital computed tomography. Most thyroid clonotypes that were expanded above 0.001 also turned up in blood.

This TCR was sampled from a woman aged 25 to 39 with Graves disease. The sequenced sample was peripheral blood mononuclear cells (PBMCs), obtained at new diagnosis, from a patient treated with antithyroid drugs. The rearrangement links TRBV19 to TRBJ1-5, with 9 bases lining up with TRBD1. CDR3: CASIPQGAGNQPQHF. Written as DNA, the CDR3 is TGTGCCAGTATTCCACAGGGGGCTGGCAATCAGCCCCAGCATTTT. Supplemented by reference TRBV19 and TRBJ1-5, the full variable domain reads DGGITQSPKYLFRKEGQNVTLSCEQNLNHDAMYWYRQDPGQGLRLIYYSQIVNDFQKGDIAEGYSVSREKKESFPLTVTSAQKNPTAFYLCASIPQGAGNQPQHFGDGTRLSIL.